This entry concerns a single TCR beta chain. The data belong to a study of blood T cell repertoires in COVID-19. Across the study: Sites in the United States, Italy and Spain provided acute and convalescent COVID-19 samples. T cells, B-cell-depleted T cells, or PBMCs provided the cDNA or gDNA that served as material.

Original handling: Scientists estimated how many nucleated cells there were by amplifying reference gene primers. Libraries were prepared by immunoSEQ multiplex PCR; TCRdb keeps only in-frame clonotypes and omits some of them. Clonal size and the V and J genes are those of that table, whereas D and trimming came from the DNA. The table records about 130,000 clones, 65% to 90% of them present only once. The V gene's germline CDR1 is SEHNR and CDR2 FQNEAQ (reference sequence). Unmatched junction bases numbered 9, after V lost 7 bases and J lost 5 bases. This CDR3 is built from 14 residues. What was sequenced was peripheral blood. The chain employs TRBV7-9 and TRBJ1-2; 8 nucleotides line up with TRBD1. The source is a man older than 75 with active or convalescent COVID-19. This CDR3 reads CASTYGQGVYGYTF. For the CDR3, the DNA is TGTGCCAGCACTTACGGACAGGGTGTATATGGCTACACCTTC.